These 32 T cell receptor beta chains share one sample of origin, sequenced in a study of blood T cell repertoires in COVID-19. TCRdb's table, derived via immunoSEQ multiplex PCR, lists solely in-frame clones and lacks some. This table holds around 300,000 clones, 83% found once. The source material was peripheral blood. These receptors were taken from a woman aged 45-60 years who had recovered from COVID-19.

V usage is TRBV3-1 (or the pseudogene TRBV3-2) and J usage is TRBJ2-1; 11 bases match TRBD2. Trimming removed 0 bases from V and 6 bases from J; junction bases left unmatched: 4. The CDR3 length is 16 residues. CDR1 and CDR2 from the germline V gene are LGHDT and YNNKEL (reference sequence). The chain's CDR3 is CASSQDSGGAANEQFF. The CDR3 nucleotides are TGTGCCAGCAGCCAAGATAGCGGGGGGGCTGCCAATGAGCAGTTCTTC.

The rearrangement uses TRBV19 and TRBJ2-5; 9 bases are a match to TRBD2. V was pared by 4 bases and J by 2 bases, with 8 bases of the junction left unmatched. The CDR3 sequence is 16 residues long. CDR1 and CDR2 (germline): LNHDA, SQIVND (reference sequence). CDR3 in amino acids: CASSRLGGGEQETQYF. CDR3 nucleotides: TGTGCCAGTAGTAGACTTGGCGGGGGGGAACAAGAGACCCAGTACTTC.

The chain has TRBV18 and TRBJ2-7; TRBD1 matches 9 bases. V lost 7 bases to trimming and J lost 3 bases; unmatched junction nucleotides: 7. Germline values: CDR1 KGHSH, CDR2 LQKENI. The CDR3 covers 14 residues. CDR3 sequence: CASFSGTGNYEQYF. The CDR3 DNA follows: TGTGCCAGCTTTTCCGGGACAGGGAACTACGAGCAGTACTTC.

The CDR3 coding sequence is TGTGCCAGCAGCTTATTCGCAGGGGGCGCAATGGTGAACACTGAAGCTTTCTTT. Translation: CASSLFAGGAMVNTEAFF. The gene calls are TRBV7-6 and TRBJ1-1; 8 positions match TRBD1. J lost 0 bases, V lost 2 bases, and 11 bases had no gene match. The CDR3 totals 18 residues. CDR1 and CDR2 from the germline V gene are SGHVS and FNYEAQ.

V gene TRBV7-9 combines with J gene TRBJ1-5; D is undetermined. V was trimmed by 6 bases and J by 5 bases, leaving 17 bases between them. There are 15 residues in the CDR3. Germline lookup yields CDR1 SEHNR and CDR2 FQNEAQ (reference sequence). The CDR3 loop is CASSPPGGRDQPQHF. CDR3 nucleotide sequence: TGTGCCAGCAGTCCCCCTGGAGGGAGGGATCAGCCCCAGCATTTT.

CDR3 in amino acids: CAWRGTGGTFGWSYEQYF. The CDR3 bases are TGTGCCTGGAGAGGAACAGGGGGGACGTTCGGGTGGTCCTACGAGCAGTACTTC. The chain uses TRBV30 and TRBJ2-7; 8 nucleotides line up with TRBD1. This CDR3 comprises 18 residues. After removal of 3 bases from V and 1 base from J, the junction contained 17 bases not matched to a gene. The V gene's germline CDR1 is GTSNPN and CDR2 SVGIG (reference sequence).

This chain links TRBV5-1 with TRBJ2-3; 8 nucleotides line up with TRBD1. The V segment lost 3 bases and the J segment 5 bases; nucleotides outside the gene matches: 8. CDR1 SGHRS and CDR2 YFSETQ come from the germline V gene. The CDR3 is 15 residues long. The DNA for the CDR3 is TGCGCCAGCAGCTCGGCGAGGACAGGGCTAGATACGCAGTATTTT. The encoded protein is CASSSARTGLDTQYF. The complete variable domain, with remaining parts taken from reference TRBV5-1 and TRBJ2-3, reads KAGVTQTPRYLIKTRGQQVTLSCSPISGHRSVSWYQQTPGQGLQFLFEYFSETQRNKGNFPGRFSGRQFSNSRSEMNVSTLELGDSALYLCASSSARTGLDTQYFGPGTRLTVL.

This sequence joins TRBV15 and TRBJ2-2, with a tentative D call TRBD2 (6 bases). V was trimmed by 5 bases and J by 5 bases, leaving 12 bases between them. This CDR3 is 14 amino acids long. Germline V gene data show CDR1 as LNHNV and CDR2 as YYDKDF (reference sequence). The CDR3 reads CATSPTRETGELFF. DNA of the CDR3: TGTGCCACCAGCCCGACACGGGAGACCGGGGAGCTGTTTTTT.

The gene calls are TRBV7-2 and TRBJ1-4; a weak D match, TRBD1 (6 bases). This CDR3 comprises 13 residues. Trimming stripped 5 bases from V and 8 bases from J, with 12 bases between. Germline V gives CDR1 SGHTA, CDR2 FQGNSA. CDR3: CASSEGQREKLFF. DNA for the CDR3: TGTGCCAGCAGCGAAGGACAGCGAGAAAAACTGTTTTTT. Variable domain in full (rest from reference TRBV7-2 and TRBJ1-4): GAGVSQSPSNKVTEKGKDVELRCDPISGHTALYWYRQSLGQGLEFLIYFQGNSAPDKSGLPSDRFSAERTGGSVSTLTIQRTQQEDSAVYLCASSEGQREKLFFGSGTQLSVL.

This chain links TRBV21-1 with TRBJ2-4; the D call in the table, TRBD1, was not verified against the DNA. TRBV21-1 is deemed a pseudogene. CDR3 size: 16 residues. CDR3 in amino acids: CASSRNLTGPKNIQYF. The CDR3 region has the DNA TGTGCCAGCAGCAGAAATTTGACAGGGCCTAAAAACATTCAGTACTTC.

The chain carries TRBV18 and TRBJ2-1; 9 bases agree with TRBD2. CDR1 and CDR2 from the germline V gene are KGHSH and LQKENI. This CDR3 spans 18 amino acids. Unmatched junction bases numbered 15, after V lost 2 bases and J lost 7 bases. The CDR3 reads CASSPFGLAGNMGNEQFF. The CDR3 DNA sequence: TGTGCCAGCTCACCATTCGGGCTAGCGGGAAATATGGGTAATGAGCAGTTCTTC.

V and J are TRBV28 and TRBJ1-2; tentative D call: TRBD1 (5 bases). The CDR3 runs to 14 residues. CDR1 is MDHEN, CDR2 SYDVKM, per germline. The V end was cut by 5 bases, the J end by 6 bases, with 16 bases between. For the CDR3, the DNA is TGTGCCAGCAGTCCCTCTGTCAGGGTCGATGGCTACACCTTC. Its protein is CASSPSVRVDGYTF.

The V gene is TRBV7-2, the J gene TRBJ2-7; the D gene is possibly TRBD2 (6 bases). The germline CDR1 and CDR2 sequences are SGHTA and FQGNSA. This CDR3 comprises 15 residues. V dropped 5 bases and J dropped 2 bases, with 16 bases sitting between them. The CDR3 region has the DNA TGTGCCAGCAGCAAGACGGGCGGGGAAACCTACGAGCAGTACTTC. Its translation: CASSKTGGETYEQYF. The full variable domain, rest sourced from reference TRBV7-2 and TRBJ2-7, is GAGVSQSPSNKVTEKGKDVELRCDPISGHTALYWYRQSLGQGLEFLIYFQGNSAPDKSGLPSDRFSAERTGGSVSTLTIQRTQQEDSAVYLCASSKTGGETYEQYFGPGTRLTVT.

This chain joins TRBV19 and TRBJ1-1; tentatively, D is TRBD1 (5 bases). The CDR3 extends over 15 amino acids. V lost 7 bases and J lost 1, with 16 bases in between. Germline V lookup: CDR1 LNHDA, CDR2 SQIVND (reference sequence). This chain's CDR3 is CASISREEWNTEAFF. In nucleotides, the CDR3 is TGTGCCAGTATTAGCAGGGAGGAATGGAACACTGAAGCTTTCTTT. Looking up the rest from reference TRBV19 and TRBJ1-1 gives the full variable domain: DGGITQSPKYLFRKEGQNVTLSCEQNLNHDAMYWYRQDPGQGLRLIYYSQIVNDFQKGDIAEGYSVSREKKESFPLTVTSAQKNPTAFYLCASISREEWNTEAFFGQGTRLTVV.

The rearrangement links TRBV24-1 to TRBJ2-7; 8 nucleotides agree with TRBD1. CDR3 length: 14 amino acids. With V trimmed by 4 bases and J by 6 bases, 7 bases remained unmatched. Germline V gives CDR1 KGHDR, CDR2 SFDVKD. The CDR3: CATSDPGQGSEQYF. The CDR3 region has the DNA TGTGCCACCAGTGACCCTGGACAGGGTTCCGAGCAGTACTTC.

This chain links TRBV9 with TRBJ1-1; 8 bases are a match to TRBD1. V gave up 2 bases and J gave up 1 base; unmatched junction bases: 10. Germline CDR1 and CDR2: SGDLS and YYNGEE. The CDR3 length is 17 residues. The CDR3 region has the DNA TGTGCCAGCAGCGTCAGTCAAGGACAGGGTGGGAACACTGAAGCTTTCTTT. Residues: CASSVSQGQGGNTEAFF.

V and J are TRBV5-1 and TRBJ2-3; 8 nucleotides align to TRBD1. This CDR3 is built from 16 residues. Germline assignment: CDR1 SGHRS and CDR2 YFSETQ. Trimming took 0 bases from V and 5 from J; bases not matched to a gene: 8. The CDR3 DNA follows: TGCGCCAGCAGCTTGGCCGGGCAGGGGGCCGGAGATACGCAGTATTTT. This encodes CASSLAGQGAGDTQYF.

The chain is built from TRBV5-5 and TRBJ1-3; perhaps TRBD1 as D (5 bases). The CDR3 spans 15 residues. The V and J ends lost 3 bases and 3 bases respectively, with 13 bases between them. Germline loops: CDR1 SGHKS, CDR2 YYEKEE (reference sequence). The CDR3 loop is CASSSGGGYGNTIYF. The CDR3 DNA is TGTGCCAGCAGCTCCGGGGGAGGGTATGGAAACACCATATATTTT.

CDR3 DNA sequence: TGTGCCAGCAGTGAAACAGGGGGAGGAGATACGCAGTATTTT. It encodes CASSETGGGDTQYF. J is TRBJ2-3 and V is TRBV6-1; the match to TRBD1 covers 8 bases. The CDR3 length is 14 residues. V shed 2 bases, J shed 5 bases, and the junction held 3 bases outside the gene matches. CDR1 and CDR2 (germline): MNHNS, SASEGT.

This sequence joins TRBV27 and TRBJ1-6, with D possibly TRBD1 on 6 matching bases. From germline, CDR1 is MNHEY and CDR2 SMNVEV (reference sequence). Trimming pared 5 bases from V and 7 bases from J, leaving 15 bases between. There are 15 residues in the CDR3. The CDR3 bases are TGTGCCAGCAGTCCCCAGAGGGGGTGGAATTCACCCCTCCACTTT. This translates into CASSPQRGWNSPLHF.

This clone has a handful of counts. CDR3 amino acids: CASSTNVGGETQYF. The CDR3 coding sequence is TGCGCCAGCAGCACCAATGTGGGGGGGGAGACCCAGTACTTC. The chain combines TRBV5-1 with TRBJ2-5; TRBD2 aligns across 7 bases. The V segment lost 4 bases and the J segment 5 bases; nucleotides outside the gene matches: 8. Germline CDR1 is SGHRS and CDR2 is YFSETQ. The CDR3 runs 14 residues.

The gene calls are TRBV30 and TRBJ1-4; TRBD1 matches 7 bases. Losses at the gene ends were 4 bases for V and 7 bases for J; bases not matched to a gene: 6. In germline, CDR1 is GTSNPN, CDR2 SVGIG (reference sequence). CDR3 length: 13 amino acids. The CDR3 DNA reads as TGTGCCTGGACTAGACAGGGCGGTGAAAAACTGTTTTTT. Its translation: CAWTRQGGEKLFF.

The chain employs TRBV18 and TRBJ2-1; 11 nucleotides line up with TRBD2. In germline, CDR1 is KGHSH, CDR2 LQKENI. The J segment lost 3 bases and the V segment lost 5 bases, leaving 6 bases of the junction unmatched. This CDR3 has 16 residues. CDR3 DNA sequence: TGTGCCAGCTCAATAATAGCGGGGGGGCGCTACAATGAGCAGTTCTTC. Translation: CASSIIAGGRYNEQFF.

This CDR3 is CASSSFSGRLYNEQFF. DNA for the CDR3: TGCGCCAGCAGCTCCTTCAGCGGGAGGCTGTACAATGAGCAGTTCTTC. V and J are TRBV4-1 and TRBJ2-1; 9 nucleotides align to TRBD2. Germline V gene sequence: CDR1 MGHRA, CDR2 YSYEKL. This CDR3 region has 16 residues. Trimming at V came to 5 bases and at J to 4 bases, leaving 9 bases not matched to a gene.

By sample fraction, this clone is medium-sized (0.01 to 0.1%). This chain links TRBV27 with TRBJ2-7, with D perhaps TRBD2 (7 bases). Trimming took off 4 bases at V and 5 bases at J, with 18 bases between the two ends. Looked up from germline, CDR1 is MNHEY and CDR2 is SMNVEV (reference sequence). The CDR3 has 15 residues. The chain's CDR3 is CASSSGGGLTNEQYF. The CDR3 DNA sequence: TGTGCCAGCAGTTCTGGGGGGGGCCTAACTAACGAGCAGTACTTC.

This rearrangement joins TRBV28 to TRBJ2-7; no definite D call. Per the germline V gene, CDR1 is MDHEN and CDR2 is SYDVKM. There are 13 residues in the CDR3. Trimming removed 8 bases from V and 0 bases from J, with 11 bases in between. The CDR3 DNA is TGTGCCAGCTTGGCCCAGGACTCCTACGAGCAGTACTTC. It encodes CASLAQDSYEQYF.

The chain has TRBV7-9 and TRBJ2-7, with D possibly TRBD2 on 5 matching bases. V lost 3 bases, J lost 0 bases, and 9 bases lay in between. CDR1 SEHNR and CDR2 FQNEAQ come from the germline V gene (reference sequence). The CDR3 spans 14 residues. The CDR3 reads CASSFLGGSYEQYF. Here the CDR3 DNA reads TGTGCCAGCAGCTTTCTCGGAGGCTCCTACGAGCAGTACTTC.

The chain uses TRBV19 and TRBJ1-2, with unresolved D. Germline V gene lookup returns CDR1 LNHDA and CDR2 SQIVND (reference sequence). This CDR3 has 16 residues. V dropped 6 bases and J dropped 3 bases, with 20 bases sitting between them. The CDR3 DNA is TGTGCCAGTAGCCTGGATGGCGCGGCCTCCTACTATGGCTACACCTTC. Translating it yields CASSLDGAASYYGYTF.

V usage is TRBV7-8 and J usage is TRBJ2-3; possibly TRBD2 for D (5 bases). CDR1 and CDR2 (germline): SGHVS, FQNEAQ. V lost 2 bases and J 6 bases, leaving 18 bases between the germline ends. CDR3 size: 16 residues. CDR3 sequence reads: CASSLTTGVQLDTQYF. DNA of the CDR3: TGTGCCAGCAGCTTAACTACCGGGGTACAGTTGGATACGCAGTATTTT. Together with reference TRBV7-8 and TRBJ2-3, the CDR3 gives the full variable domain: GAGVSQSPRYKVAKRGQDVALRCDPISGHVSLFWYQQALGQGPEFLTYFQNEAQLDKSGLPSDRFFAERPEGSVSTLKIQRTQQEDSAVYLCASSLTTGVQLDTQYFGPGTRLTVL.

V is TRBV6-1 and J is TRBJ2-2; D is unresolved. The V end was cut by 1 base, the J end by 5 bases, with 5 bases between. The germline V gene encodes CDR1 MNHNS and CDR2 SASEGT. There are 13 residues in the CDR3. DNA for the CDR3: TGTGCCAGCAGTGAAGTCAGGACCGGGGAGCTGTTTTTT. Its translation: CASSEVRTGELFF.

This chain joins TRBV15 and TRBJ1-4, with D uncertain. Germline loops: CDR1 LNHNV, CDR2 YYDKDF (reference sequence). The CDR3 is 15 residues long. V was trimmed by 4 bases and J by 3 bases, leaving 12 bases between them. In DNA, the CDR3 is TGTGCCACCAGCATCACGCGGGCCCCTAATGAAAAACTGTTTTTT. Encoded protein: CATSITRAPNEKLFF.

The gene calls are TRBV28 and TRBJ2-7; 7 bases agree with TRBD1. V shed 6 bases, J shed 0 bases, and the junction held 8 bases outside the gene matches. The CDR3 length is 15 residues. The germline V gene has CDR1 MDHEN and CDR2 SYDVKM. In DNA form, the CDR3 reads TGTGCCAGCAGAAGGACAGGAACCCTCTCCTACGAGCAGTACTTC. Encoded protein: CASRRTGTLSYEQYF.